This T cell receptor (beta chain) is from a study of human T cells and chemical hapten exposure. Study findings and constraints: As patch test score rose, PT1 expanded TCR counts tended to rise as well. Controls had significantly fewer large CDR3 similarity clusters than were formed by expanded TCRs. Sensitizing with DPC caused no change in TCRs above 1 in 1000 frequency.

TCRdb called the RACE reads again in MiXCR, with one record for every CDR3 protein. In the table there are tens of thousands of distinct CDR3 sequences, 6.6% of which are singletons. This sample's time point: patch test 2, 6 weeks after DPC sensitization. As for treatment: therapeutic diphenylcyclopropenone sensitization with weekly scalp DPC. The table lists this clonotype with many counts. What it recognizes is unknown. The sequence came from a woman aged 30 to 39 with alopecia areata. Some clones in this sample may be carry-over from other donors' samples. This specimen was whole blood, taken in connection with sensitization to the hapten diphenylcyclopropenone (DPC).

CDR3 loop: CSARRGLGGYTF. The CDR3 DNA reads TGCAGTGCTAGACGAGGACTCGGGGGCTACACCTTC. J is TRBJ1-2 and V is TRBV20-1; D remains unclear. There are 12 residues in the CDR3. Per germline, CDR1 DFQATT and CDR2 SNEGSKA (reference sequence). Trimming took 2 bases from V and 8 from J, leaving 12 bases between them.